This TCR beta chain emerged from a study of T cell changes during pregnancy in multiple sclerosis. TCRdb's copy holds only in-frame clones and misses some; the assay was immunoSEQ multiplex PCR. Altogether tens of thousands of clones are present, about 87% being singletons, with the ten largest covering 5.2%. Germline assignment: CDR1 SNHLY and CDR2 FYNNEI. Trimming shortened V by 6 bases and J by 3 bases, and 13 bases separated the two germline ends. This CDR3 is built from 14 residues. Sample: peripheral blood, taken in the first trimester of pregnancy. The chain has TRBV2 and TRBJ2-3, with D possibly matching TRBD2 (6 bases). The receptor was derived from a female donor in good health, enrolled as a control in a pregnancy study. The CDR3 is CASRLASSTDTQYF. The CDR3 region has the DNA TGTGCCAGCAGGCTAGCGAGTTCGACAGATACGCAGTATTTT.